The source of this TCR beta chain is a study of blood T cell repertoires in COVID-19. In the study overall: COVID-19 samples collected from the United States, Italy and Spain covered acute and convalescent phases. T cells, B-cell-depleted T cells, or PBMCs provided the cDNA or gDNA that served as material.

In its sample, this clone was seen a few times. In germline, CDR1 is SGHAT, CDR2 FQNNGV. The CDR3 loop spans 15 amino acids. With 6 bases clipped from V and 4 bases from J, the junction kept 11 bases outside the gene matches. Under the authors' procedure: Estimates of nucleated cell counts were drawn from the amplification of reference gene primers. Profiled with immunoSEQ multiplex PCR; TCRdb holds only in-frame clones, not every one. The D gene and trimming were derived from the DNA, and the V and J assignments and clone size from that table. The repertoire holds about 180,000 clones, with 86% as singletons.

The receptor comes from a man aged 70 or older with active or convalescent COVID-19. The sequencing sample was made of peripheral blood. The gene calls are TRBV11-2 and TRBJ2-7, with TRBD1 matching 8 bases. Written as DNA, the CDR3 is TGTGCCAGCAGATCCAGGGGGCTCGCGATATACGAGCAGTACTTC. Translating it yields CASRSRGLAIYEQYF.